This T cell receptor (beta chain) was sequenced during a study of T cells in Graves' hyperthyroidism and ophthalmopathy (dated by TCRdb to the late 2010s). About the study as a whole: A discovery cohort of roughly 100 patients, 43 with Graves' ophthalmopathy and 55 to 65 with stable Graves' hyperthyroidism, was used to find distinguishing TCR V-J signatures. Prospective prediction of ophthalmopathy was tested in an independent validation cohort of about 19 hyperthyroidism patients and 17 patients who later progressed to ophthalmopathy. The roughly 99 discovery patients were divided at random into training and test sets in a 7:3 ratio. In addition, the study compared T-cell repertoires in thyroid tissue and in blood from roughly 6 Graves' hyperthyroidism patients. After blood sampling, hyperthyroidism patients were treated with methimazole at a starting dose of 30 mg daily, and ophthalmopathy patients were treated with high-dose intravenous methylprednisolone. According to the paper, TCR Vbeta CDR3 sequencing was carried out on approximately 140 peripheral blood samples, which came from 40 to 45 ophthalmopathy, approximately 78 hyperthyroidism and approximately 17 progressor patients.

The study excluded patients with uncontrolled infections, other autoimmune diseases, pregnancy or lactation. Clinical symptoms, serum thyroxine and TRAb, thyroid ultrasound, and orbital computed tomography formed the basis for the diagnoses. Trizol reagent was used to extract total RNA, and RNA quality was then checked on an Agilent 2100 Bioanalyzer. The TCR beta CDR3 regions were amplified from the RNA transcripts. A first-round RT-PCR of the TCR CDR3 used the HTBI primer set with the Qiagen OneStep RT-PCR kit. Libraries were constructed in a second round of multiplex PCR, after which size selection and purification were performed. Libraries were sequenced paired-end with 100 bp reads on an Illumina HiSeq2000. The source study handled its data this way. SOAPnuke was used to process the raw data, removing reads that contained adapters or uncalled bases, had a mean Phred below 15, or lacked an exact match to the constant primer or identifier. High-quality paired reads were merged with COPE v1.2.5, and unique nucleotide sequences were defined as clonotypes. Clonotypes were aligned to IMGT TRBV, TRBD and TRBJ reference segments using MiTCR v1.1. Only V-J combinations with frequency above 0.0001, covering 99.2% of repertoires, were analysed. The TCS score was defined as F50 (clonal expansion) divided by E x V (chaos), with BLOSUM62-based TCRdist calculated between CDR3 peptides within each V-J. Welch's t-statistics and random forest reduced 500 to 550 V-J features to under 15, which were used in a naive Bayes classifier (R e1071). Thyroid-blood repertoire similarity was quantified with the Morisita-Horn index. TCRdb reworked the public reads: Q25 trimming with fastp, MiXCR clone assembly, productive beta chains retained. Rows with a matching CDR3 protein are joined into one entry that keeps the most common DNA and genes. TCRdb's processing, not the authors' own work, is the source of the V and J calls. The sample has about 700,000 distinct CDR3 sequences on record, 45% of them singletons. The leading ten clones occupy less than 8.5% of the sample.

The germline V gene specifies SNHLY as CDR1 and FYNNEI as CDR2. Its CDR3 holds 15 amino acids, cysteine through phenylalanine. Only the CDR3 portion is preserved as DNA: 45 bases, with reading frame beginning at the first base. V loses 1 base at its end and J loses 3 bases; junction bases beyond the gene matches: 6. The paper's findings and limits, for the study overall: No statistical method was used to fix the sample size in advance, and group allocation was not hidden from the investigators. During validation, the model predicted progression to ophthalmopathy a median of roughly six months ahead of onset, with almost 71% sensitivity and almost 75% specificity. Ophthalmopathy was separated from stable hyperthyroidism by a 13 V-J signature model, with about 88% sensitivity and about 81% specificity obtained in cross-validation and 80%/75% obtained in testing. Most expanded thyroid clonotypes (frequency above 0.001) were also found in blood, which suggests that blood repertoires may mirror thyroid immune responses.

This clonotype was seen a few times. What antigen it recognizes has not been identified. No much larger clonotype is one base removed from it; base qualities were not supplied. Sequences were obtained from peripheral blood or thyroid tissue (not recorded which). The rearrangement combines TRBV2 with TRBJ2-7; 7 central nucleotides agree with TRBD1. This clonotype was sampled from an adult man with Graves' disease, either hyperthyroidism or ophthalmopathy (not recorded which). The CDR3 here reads CASSEEVAGGYEQYF. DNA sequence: TGTGCCAGCAGTGAAGAGGTTGCAGGGGGCTACGAGCAGTACTTC.